The entry that follows covers one T cell receptor beta chain sequence. Its antigen remains unidentified. Researchers ran the PCR with 60 Vbeta and 13 Jbeta primers. Data came from immunoSEQ multiplex PCR; TCRdb stores just in-frame clones and leaves some out. The sample contains 90,000 to 140,000 clones, roughly 12% of which appear only once. This sample was included in a study of cytomegalovirus exposure and HLA in healthy donors. V shed 6 bases and J 4 bases; nucleotides not matched to a gene: 6. The CDR3 spans 14 residues. Germline V lookup: CDR1 SGHTA, CDR2 FQGNSA. Findings and limits, study-wide: 150 or so TCR beta chains were listed as cytomegalovirus-associated. CMV serostatus alone was available as immune exposure information.

The chain links TRBV7-2 to TRBJ1-2, with 9 nucleotides matching TRBD1. The sequence derives from a man aged 40-55 years in good health and CMV-seropositive. Specimen: PBMCs. For the CDR3, the DNA is TGTGCCAGCAGTCCCGGGACAGGGTCCTATGGCTACACCTTC. It codes for CASSPGTGSYGYTF.